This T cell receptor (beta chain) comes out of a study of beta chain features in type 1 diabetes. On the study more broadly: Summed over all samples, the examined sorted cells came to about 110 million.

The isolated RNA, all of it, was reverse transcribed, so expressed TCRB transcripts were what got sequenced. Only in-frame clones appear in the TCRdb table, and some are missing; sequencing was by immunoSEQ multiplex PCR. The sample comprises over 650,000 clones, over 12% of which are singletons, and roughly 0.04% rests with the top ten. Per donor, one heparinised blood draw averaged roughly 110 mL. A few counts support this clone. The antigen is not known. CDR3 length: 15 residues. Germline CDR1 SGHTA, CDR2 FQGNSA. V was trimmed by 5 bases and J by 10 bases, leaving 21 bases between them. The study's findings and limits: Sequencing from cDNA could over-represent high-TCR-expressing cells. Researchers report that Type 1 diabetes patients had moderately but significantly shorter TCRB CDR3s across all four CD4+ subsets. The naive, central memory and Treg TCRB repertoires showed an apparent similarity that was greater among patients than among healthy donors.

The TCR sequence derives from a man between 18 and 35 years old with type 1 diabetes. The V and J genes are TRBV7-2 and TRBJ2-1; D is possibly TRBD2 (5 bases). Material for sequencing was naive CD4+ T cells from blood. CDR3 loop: CASSQSPGRDLEQFF. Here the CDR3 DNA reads TGTGCCAGCAGCCAATCTCCGGGCCGGGATCTCGAGCAGTTCTTC. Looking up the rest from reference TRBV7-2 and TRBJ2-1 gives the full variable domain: GAGVSQSPSNKVTEKGKDVELRCDPISGHTALYWYRQSLGQGLEFLIYFQGNSAPDKSGLPSDRFSAERTGGSVSTLTIQRTQQEDSAVYLCASSQSPGRDLEQFFGPGTRLTVL.